This entry lists 3 T cell receptor beta chains sequenced from one sample in a study of T cell repertoires in cytomegalovirus infection. No antigens are known for them. In TCRdb, the reads were re-called with MiXCR into one record per CDR3 protein. The data show approximately 500,000 distinct CDR3 sequences, around 35% seen once. The sample in question was cultured PBMCs, obtained from culture after CMV antigen stimulation. Receptors originate from a human donor in good health (CMV status not recorded). Some clones in this sample may be carry-over from other donors' samples.

V is TRBV18 and J is TRBJ1-2, with 7 bases aligning to TRBD1. Germline values: CDR1 KGHSH, CDR2 LQKENI. Losses at the gene ends were 2 bases for V and 6 bases for J; bases not matched to a gene: 3. The CDR3 has 13 amino acids. CDR3 sequence reads: CASSPGQEDGYTF. The CDR3 DNA reads TGTGCCAGCTCACCAGGACAGGAGGATGGCTACACCTTC.

A few counts support this clonotype. The chain couples TRBV19 to TRBJ2-5; D gene uncertain. Trimming cost V 8 bases and J 4 bases, with 14 bases left between them. CDR3 size: 13 residues. Germline-derived CDR1 and CDR2 are LNHDA and SQIVND (reference sequence). Here the CDR3 DNA reads TGTGCCAGTGTCTCGGCGAATCGAGAGACCCAGTACTTC. Protein: CASVSANRETQYF.

The gene calls are TRBV19 and TRBJ2-1; a weak D match, TRBD2 (6 bases). Between the trimmed V and J ends, which lost 7 bases and 5 bases, there was a span of 12 bases. The CDR3 spans 13 residues. In germline, CDR1 is LNHDA, CDR2 SQIVND (reference sequence). The DNA of the CDR3 is TGTGCCAGTACTCGGGAGTCCCACAATGAGCAGTTCTTC. This sequence encodes CASTRESHNEQFF.